The subject of this entry is one TCR beta chain. No antigen is known for it. TCRdb's table, derived via immunoSEQ multiplex PCR, lists solely in-frame clones and lacks some. Here the sample spans approximately 100,000 clones, roughly nine tenths being singletons. These data come from a study of OX40 agonist ivuxolimab in advanced cancers. The study, taken as a whole, reports: More expanded clones were found, on average, in CD8+ than in CD4+ T cells.

The CDR3 extends over 16 amino acids. Trimming shortened V by 3 bases and J by 0 bases, and 15 bases separated the two germline ends. Germline CDR1 is KGHSH and CDR2 is LQKENI. Material: CD4+ or CD8+ T cells sorted from blood, obtained in a trial of the OX40 agonist ivuxolimab. This TCR came from an adult with an advanced solid tumor such as melanoma, head and neck, liver or kidney cancer. The V call is TRBV18, the J call TRBJ2-7, with D hard to call. The CDR3: CASSPSTLFSSYEQYF. DNA of the CDR3: TGTGCCAGCTCACCGTCTACGCTATTTAGCTCCTACGAGCAGTACTTC.